What follows describes a single T cell receptor (beta chain). Its target is unknown. This sample is part of a study of T cells expressing NK-cell markers. As for the study in general: Seven of the eight sequenced donors were classified as HCMV-seropositive, and one was classified as seronegative. Broader study findings: Roughly 1.0-7.0% of CD8+ T cells in about six donors belonged to dominant NKG2C+ clonotypes. The CD3+CD56-NKG2C+ fraction was also led by these clonotypes in several donors.

As the method of synthesis, 5'RACE template switching with UMIs yielded TCR beta cDNA. TCRdb re-called the 5' RACE reads, yielding one record per CDR3 amino acid sequence without DNA. The sample has around 280,000 distinct CDR3 sequences. Germline V gene lookup returns CDR1 DFQATT and CDR2 SNEGSKA (reference sequence). The CDR3 totals 17 residues. The chain is built from TRBV20-1 and TRBJ1-5; TCRdb reports TRBD1, a call that lacks DNA to check it against. The sequencing input was blood T cells: a sorted CD56 or NKG2C T cell subset, CD4+ or CD8+ T cells, or bulk PBMC T cells (not recorded which). The origin of this receptor is a man aged 18 to 30 in good health. The CDR3 sequence is CSARDIQLSTSNQPQHF.